These 10 T cell receptor beta chains share one sample of origin, sequenced in a study of T cell repertoires in cytomegalovirus infection. These receptors' antigens are unknown. TCRdb passed the reads through MiXCR, listing each CDR3 protein once. The sample shows hundreds of thousands of distinct CDR3 sequences, roughly 29% of them seen only once. Sequenced material: cultured PBMCs, taken from culture after CMV antigen stimulation. The receptors derive from a human donor in good health (CMV status not recorded). Some clones in this sample may be carry-over from other donors' samples.

This clonotype has at least ten counts. CDR3 DNA sequence: TGTGCCAGCAGCCTGGGACAGGCCCTCACAGATACGCAGTATTTT. It codes for CASSLGQALTDTQYF. J is TRBJ2-3 and V is TRBV11-3; 8 bases are shared with TRBD1. The J segment lost 2 bases and the V segment lost 5 bases, leaving 6 bases of the junction unmatched. Germline CDR1 and CDR2: SGHNT and YENEEA. CDR3 length: 15 residues.

The CDR3: CSVVFRGRETQYF. CDR3 coding DNA: TGCAGCGTTGTCTTCCGGGGGCGAGAGACCCAGTACTTC. The chain couples TRBV29-1 to TRBJ2-5; D could derive from TRBD1 or TRBD2 (6 bases each). Between the trimmed V and J ends, which lost 4 bases and 4 bases, there was a span of 13 bases. The CDR3 runs to 13 residues. Germline V gene sequence: CDR1 SQVTM, CDR2 ANQGSEA.

Comment on this clonotype: The germline gene is not matched at one end of the junction; a read error may be the cause. The V and J genes are TRBV2 and TRBJ1-5, with D possibly matching TRBD1 (6 bases). CDR3 length: 14 amino acids. Germline CDR1 SNHLY, CDR2 FYNNEI. Here the CDR3 reads CASKGDNSNQPQPF. For the CDR3, the DNA is TGTGCCAGCAAGGGGGACAACAGTAATCAGCCCCAGCCTTTT.

This clonotype has more than one count but fewer than ten. The rearrangement links TRBV11-2 to TRBJ2-3, with 10 bases fitting TRBD1. Germline CDR1 SGHAT, CDR2 FQNNGV. This CDR3 is 16 amino acids long. V lost 1 base, J lost 2 bases, and 3 bases stayed unmatched. Here the CDR3 reads CASSLAGQGVTDTQYF. CDR3 bases: TGTGCCAGCAGCTTAGCCGGACAGGGGGTCACAGATACGCAGTATTTT.

This chain joins TRBV28 and TRBJ2-5; D is uncertain. V lost 4 bases to trimming and J lost 2 bases, with 11 bases between them. The CDR3 sequence is 14 residues long. Germline V gene sequence: CDR1 MDHEN, CDR2 SYDVKM. The CDR3: CASSSLTPQETQYF. In nucleotides, the CDR3 is TGTGCCAGCAGTTCCCTGACTCCTCAAGAGACCCAGTACTTC. The variable domain in full, with the rest retrieved from reference TRBV28 and TRBJ2-5, is DVKVTQSSRYLVKRTGEKVFLECVQDMDHENMFWYRQDPGLGLRLIYFSYDVKMKEKGDIPEGYSVSREKKERFSLILESASTNQTSMYLCASSSLTPQETQYFGPGTRLLVL.

The CDR3 nucleotides are TGTGCCAGTACACCCTCGGGGGGCTGGAACACTGAAGCTTTCTTT. Its protein product is CASTPSGGWNTEAFF. The V and J genes are TRBV19 and TRBJ1-1; the D gene is possibly TRBD1 (6 bases). V lost 7 bases to trimming and J lost 1 base, with 16 bases between them. Germline V gene sequence: CDR1 LNHDA, CDR2 SQIVND (reference sequence). This CDR3 has 15 residues.

Only a few counts were recorded for this clonotype. V and J are TRBV12-3 or TRBV12-4 and TRBJ2-3; D possibly corresponds to TRBD2 (7 bases). V was shortened by 3 bases and J by 3 bases, with 13 bases between the two germline ends. The length of the CDR3 is 15 residues. This CDR3 is CASSLRGGRTDTQYF. In DNA form, the CDR3 reads TGTGCCAGCAGTTTGAGGGGGGGCCGAACAGATACGCAGTATTTT.

The rearrangement links TRBV20-1 to TRBJ2-3, with 7 bases aligning to TRBD2. In germline, CDR1 is DFQATT, CDR2 SNEGSKA (reference sequence). CDR3 length: 16 residues. The ends lost 4 bases at V and 6 bases at J; junction bases unmatched: 16. The CDR3 protein is CSAMAPPGGLADTQYF. The CDR3 nucleotides are TGCAGTGCTATGGCCCCTCCGGGAGGTCTGGCGGATACGCAGTATTTT.

The chain links TRBV7-9 to TRBJ2-4, with 7 nucleotides matching TRBD1. Germline-derived CDR1 and CDR2 are SEHNR and FQNEAQ (reference sequence). The J segment lost 7 bases and the V segment lost 3 bases, leaving 6 bases of the junction unmatched. This CDR3 is built from 14 residues. CDR3 residues: CASSFNRGGNIQYF. In DNA form, the CDR3 reads TGTGCCAGCAGCTTCAACAGGGGCGGGAACATTCAGTACTTC.

This clonotype occurred many times. This chain links TRBV7-8 with TRBJ1-2; 9 bases agree with TRBD1. Germline CDR1 and CDR2: SGHVS and FQNEAQ. V trimming: 1 base; J trimming: 8 bases; junction bases outside the gene matches: 2. The CDR3 has 13 amino acids. Written as DNA, the CDR3 is TGTGCCAGCAGCTTAGGACAGGGGGGCGGCTACACCTTC. Translating it yields CASSLGQGGGYTF. Variable domain in full (rest from reference TRBV7-8 and TRBJ1-2): GAGVSQSPRYKVAKRGQDVALRCDPISGHVSLFWYQQALGQGPEFLTYFQNEAQLDKSGLPSDRFFAERPEGSVSTLKIQRTQQEDSAVYLCASSLGQGGGYTFGSGTRLTVV.